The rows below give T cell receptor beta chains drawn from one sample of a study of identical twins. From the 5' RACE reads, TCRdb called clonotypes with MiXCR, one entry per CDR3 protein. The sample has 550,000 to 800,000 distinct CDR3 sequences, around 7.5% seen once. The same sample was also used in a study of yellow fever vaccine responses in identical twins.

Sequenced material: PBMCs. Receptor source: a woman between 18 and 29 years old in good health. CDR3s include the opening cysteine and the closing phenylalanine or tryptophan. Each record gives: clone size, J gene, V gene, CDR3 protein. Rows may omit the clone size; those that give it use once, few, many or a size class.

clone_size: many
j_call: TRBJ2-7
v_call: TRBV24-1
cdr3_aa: CATSDFGSPYEQYF

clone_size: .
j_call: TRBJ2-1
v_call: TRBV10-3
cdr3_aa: CAISESKTDSSYNEQFF

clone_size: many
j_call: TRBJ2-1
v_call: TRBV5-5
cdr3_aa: CASSPGLAENEQFF

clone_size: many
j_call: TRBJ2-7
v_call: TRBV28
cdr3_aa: CASSLTSGSSYEQYF

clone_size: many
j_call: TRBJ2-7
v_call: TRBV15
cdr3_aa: CATSRLAGGPTSEQYF

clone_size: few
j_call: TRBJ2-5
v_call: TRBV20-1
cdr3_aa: CSASRTEHQETQYF

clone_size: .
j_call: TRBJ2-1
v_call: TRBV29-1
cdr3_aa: CSVEVFPGLAGGRDEQFF

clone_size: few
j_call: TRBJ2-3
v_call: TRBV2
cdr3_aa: CASRGDRYTDTQYF

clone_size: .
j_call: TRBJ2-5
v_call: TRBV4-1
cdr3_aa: CASSLGDGKTQYF

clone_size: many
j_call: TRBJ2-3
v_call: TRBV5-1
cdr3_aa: CASSLEGKPTDTQYF

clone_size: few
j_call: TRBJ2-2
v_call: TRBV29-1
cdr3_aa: CSVAVHVNTGELFF

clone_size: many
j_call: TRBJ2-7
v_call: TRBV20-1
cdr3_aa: CSARGGLAVYEQYF

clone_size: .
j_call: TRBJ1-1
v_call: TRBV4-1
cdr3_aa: CASSQVAGPDTEAFF

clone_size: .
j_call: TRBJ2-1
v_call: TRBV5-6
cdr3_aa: CASSVASGLGVHNEQFF

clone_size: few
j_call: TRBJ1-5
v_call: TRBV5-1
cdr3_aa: CASSPGEPGQPQHF

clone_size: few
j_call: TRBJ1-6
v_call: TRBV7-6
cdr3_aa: CASSPNMGGSSLHF

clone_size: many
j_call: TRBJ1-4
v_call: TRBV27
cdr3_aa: CASSTDRGQGSEKLFF

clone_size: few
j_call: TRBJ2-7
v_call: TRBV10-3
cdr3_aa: CAISEYPPRSGEQYF

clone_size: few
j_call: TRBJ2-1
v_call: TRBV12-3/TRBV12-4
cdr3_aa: CASRGQGARNEQFF

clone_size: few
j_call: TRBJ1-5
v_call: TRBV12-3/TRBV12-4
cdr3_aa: CASSLVGGMSSQPQHF

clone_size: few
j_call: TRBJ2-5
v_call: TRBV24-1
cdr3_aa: CATSDRTGGHETQYF

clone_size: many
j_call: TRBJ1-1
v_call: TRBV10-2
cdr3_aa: CASSGTGTVNTEAFF

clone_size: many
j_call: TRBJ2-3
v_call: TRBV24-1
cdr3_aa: CATSDFKYTDTQYF

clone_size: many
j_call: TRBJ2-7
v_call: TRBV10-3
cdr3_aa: CAISSQREIYEQYF

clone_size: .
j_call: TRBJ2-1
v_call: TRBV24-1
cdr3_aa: CATSDFRQSSYNEQFF

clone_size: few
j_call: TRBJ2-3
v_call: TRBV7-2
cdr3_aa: CASSWIGLAGPSGTDTQYF

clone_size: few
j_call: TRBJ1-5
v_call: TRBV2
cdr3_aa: CASSEGTHSNQPQHF

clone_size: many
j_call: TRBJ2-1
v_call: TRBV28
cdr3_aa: CASGKRTRSYNEQFF

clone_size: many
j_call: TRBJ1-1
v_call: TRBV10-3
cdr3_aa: CAITEGPLNTEAFF

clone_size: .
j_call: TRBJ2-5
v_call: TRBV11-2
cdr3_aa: CASSFPLGAGVGGQETQYF

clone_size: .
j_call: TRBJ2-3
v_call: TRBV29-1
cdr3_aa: CSVESTDTQYF